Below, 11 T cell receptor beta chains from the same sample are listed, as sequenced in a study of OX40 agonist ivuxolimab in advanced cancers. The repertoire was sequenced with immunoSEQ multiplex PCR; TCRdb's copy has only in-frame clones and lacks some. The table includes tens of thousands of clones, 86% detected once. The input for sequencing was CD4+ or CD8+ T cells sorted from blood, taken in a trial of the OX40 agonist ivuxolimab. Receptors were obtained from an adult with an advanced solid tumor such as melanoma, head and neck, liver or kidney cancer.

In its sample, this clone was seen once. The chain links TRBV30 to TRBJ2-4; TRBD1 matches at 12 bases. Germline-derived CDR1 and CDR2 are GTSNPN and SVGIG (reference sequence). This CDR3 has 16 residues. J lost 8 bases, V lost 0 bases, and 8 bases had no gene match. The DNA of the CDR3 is TGTGCCTGGAGTGTTGGGACAGGGGGCTCAGGAGACATTCAGTACTTC. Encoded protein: CAWSVGTGGSGDIQYF. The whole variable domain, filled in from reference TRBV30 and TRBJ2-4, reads SQTIHQWPATLVQPVGSPLSLECTVEGTSNPNLYWYRQAAGRGLQLLFYSVGIGQISSEVPQNLSASRPQDRQFILSSKKLLLSDSGFYLCAWSVGTGGSGDIQYFGAGTRLSVL.

The CDR3 region is CASSQEPASGVHNEQFF. The CDR3, as DNA: TGCGCCAGCAGCCAAGAACCGGCTAGCGGAGTTCACAATGAGCAGTTCTTC. The V call is TRBV4-1, the J call TRBJ2-1; 7 bases map to TRBD2. The CDR3 runs 17 residues. V lost 0 bases to trimming and J lost 5 bases; unmatched junction nucleotides: 10. Germline V gene data show CDR1 as MGHRA and CDR2 as YSYEKL.

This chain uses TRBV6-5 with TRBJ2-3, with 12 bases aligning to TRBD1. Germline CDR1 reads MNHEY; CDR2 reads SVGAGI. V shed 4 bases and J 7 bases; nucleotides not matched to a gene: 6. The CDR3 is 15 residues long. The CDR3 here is CASSSGQGAANTQYF. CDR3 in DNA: TGTGCCAGCAGTTCGGGACAGGGGGCAGCGAATACGCAGTATTTT.

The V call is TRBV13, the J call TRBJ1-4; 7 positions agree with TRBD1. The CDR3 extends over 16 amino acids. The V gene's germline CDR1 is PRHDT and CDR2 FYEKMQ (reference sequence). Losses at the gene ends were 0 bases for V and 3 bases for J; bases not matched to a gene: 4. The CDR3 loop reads CASSLGIGTANEKLFF. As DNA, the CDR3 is TGTGCCAGCAGCTTAGGAATCGGGACAGCTAATGAAAAACTGTTTTTT.

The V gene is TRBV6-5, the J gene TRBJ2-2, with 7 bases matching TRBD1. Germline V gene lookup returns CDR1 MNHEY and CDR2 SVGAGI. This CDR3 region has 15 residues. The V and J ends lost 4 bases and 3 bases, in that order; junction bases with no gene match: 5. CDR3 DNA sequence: TGTGCCAGCAGTTTTTCGACAGGGCACACCGGGGAGCTGTTTTTT. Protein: CASSFSTGHTGELFF.

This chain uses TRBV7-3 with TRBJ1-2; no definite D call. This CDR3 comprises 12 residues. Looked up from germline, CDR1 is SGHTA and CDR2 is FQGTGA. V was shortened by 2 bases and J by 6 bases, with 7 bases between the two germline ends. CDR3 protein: CASSLGSHGYTF. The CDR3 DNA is TGTGCCAGCAGCTTAGGCTCTCATGGCTACACCTTC.

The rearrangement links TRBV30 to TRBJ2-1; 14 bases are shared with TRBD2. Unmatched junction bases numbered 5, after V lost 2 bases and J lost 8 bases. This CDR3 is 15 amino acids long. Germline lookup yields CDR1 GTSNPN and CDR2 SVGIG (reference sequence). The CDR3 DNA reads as TGTGCCTGGAGTCAGACTAGCGGGAGGGCCGATGAGCAGTTCTTC. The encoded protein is CAWSQTSGRADEQFF.

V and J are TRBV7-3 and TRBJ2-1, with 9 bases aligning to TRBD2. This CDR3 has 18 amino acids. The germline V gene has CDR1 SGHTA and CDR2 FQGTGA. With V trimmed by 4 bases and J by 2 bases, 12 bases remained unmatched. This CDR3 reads CASSSRGRSGGTYNEQFF. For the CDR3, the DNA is TGTGCCAGCAGCTCCCGGGGCCGTAGCGGGGGTACCTACAATGAGCAGTTCTTC.

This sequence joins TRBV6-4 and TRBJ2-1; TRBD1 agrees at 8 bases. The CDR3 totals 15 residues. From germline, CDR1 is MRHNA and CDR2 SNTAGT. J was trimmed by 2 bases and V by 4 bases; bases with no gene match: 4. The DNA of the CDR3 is TGTGCCAGCAGTGGGGGGACAGGCACCTACAATGAGCAGTTCTTC. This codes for CASSGGTGTYNEQFF.

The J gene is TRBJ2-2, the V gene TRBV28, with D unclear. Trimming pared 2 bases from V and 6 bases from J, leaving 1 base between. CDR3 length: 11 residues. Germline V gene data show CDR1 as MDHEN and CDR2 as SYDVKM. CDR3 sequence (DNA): TGTGCCAGCAGTTTACCCGGGGAGCTGTTTTTT. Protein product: CASSLPGELFF.

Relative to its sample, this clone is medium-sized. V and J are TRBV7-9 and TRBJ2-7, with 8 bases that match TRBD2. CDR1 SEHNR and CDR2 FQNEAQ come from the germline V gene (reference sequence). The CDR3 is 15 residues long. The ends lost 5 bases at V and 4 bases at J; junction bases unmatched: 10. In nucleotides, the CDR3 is TGTGCCAGCAGCCCGCCAACCCGGGAGGGGTACGAGCAGTACTTC. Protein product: CASSPPTREGYEQYF.